This TCR beta chain was found in a study of cytomegalovirus exposure and HLA in healthy donors. Use of 60 Vbeta and 13 Jbeta primers characterized the PCR. Assay: immunoSEQ multiplex PCR; the TCRdb copy retains only in-frame clones and omits some. Of 140,000 to 150,000 clones listed, about 74% are singletons. Germline trimming cut 6 bases from V and 3 bases from J; bases unmatched to any gene: 9. Germline CDR1 KGHSH, CDR2 LQKENI. CDR3 length: 16 residues. This clonotype originated in a woman aged 35 to 49 in good health and CMV-seronegative. Input material: PBMCs. The chain employs TRBV18 and TRBJ1-3; 9 bases match TRBD1. In DNA form, the CDR3 reads TGTGCCAGCTCCCAGACGGGACAGGGTAATGGAAACACCATATATTTT. Its protein product is CASSQTGQGNGNTIYF.